A single sample is the source of the 14 T cell receptor beta chains below, sequenced in a study of blood T cell repertoires in COVID-19 (dated by TCRdb to the early 2020s). Preparation of the library involved the immunoSEQ multiplex PCR assay. Imported from immuneACCESS, the table was reduced by TCRdb to in-frame sequences with V and J called. These copies leave out some clones; in studies compared against another copy, an unresolved V gene accounts for under half, and the cause of the remainder is not known. This sample gives some 200,000 clones in total; 75% to 85% of them show up just once. Of the sample, roughly 8.7% falls within the top ten clones. The sequenced material came from peripheral blood. These receptors were obtained from a man aged 45-60 years with active or convalescent COVID-19.

The chain uses TRBV24-1 and TRBJ1-2; a weak D match, TRBD1 (5 bases). The CDR3 runs to 13 residues. The V gene lost 5 bases and the J gene lost 4 bases, with 10 bases spanning the gap. CDR1 KGHDR and CDR2 SFDVKD come from the germline V gene. CDR3 sequence: CATSGGSTYGYTF. The CDR3 DNA reads as TGTGCCACCAGTGGGGGCTCAACCTATGGCTACACCTTC.

J is TRBJ1-6 and V is TRBV10-3, with 12 bases matching TRBD1. V lost 6 bases to trimming and J lost 9 bases; unmatched junction nucleotides: 3. The CDR3 has 14 amino acids. Germline assignment: CDR1 ENHRY and CDR2 SYGVKD. The CDR3, as DNA: TGTGCCATCAGCAAGGGACAGGGGGCTTCACCCCTCCACTTT. Translation: CAISKGQGASPLHF.

The chain uses TRBV6-5 and TRBJ1-2; TRBD1 agrees at 9 bases. There are 15 residues in the CDR3. Germline V lookup: CDR1 MNHEY, CDR2 SVGAGI. J gave up 3 bases and V 5 bases, and 7 bases lay outside the gene matches. DNA of the CDR3: TGTGCCAGCAGTCCACGGGACAGGGCGGACTATGGCTACACCTTC. It translates to CASSPRDRADYGYTF.

The genes are TRBV9 and TRBJ2-3; 9 bases fit TRBD2. The V gene end was trimmed by 2 bases and the J gene end by 2 bases; junction bases not matched to a gene: 9. CDR1 is SGDLS and CDR2 is YYNGEE in the germline V gene. This CDR3 is 17 amino acids long. The CDR3 loop is CASSVTVLAGATDTQYF. The CDR3 coding sequence is TGTGCCAGCAGCGTGACAGTCTTAGCGGGAGCCACAGATACGCAGTATTTT.

The J gene is TRBJ1-1, the V gene TRBV2; D remains unclear. The CDR3 loop spans 14 amino acids. Germline lookup yields CDR1 SNHLY and CDR2 FYNNEI. V dropped 8 bases and J dropped 1 base, with 14 bases sitting between them. CDR3 protein: CASAERLTNTEAFF. CDR3 in DNA: TGTGCCAGCGCCGAGCGCCTTACGAACACTGAAGCTTTCTTT.

J is TRBJ2-7 and V is TRBV4-1, with 12 bases lining up with TRBD1. This CDR3 has 15 amino acids. After removal of 3 bases from V and 3 bases from J, the junction contained 3 bases not matched to a gene. Germline values: CDR1 MGHRA, CDR2 YSYEKL. DNA of the CDR3: TGCGCCAGCAGCCAGGGGACAGGGGGCGTCTACGAGCAGTACGTC. Protein sequence: CASSQGTGGVYEQYV.

V gene TRBV27 combines with J gene TRBJ2-1; maybe TRBD1 (5 bases). CDR1 MNHEY and CDR2 SMNVEV come from the germline V gene (reference sequence). V was pared by 6 bases and J by 5 bases, with 14 bases between. The CDR3 contains 14 residues. The CDR3 DNA sequence: TGTGCCAGCAGGGTTTCAACAGGAAACAATGAGCAGTTCTTC. Residues: CASRVSTGNNEQFF.

J is TRBJ2-3 and V is TRBV7-2; D perhaps matches TRBD1 (6 bases). Looked up from germline, CDR1 is SGHTA and CDR2 is FQGNSA. Trimming took 2 bases from V and 0 from J, leaving 18 bases between them. This CDR3 has 18 residues. The CDR3 sequence: CASSLRTAQGYSTDTQYF. DNA of the CDR3: TGTGCCAGCAGCTTACGAACAGCCCAGGGGTATAGCACAGATACGCAGTATTTT.

The DNA of the CDR3 is TGCGCCAGCAGCTTGAACCCGACTAGCGGGGGGACCTACAATGAGCAGTTCTTC. It encodes CASSLNPTSGGTYNEQFF. This chain connects TRBV5-1 to TRBJ2-1; TRBD2 matches at 13 bases. The V gene's germline CDR1 is SGHRS and CDR2 YFSETQ. The CDR3 length is 18 residues. After removal of 1 base from V and 2 bases from J, the junction contained 6 bases not matched to a gene.

The rearrangement links TRBV7-3 to TRBJ1-1; 11 bases agree with TRBD1. The CDR3 extends over 17 amino acids. Germline V gene data show CDR1 as SGHTA and CDR2 as FQGTGA. Trimming took 5 bases from V and 1 from J; bases not matched to a gene: 9. CDR3 in DNA: TGTGCCAGCAGCCCCTCTGGACAGGGGGCTGGGAACACTGAAGCTTTCTTT. Residues: CASSPSGQGAGNTEAFF.

The chain is built from TRBV11-2 and TRBJ1-2; 7 nucleotides line up with TRBD1. V lost 1 base and J lost 8; bases outside the gene matches: 10. Germline V gives CDR1 SGHAT, CDR2 FQNNGV. The CDR3 is 15 amino acids. The CDR3 DNA follows: TGTGCCAGCAGCTTAGGGGTCAGGGGGTATCAGGGCTACACCTTC. It specifies CASSLGVRGYQGYTF.

This clone was recorded a few times. The V gene is TRBV28, the J gene TRBJ2-7, with TRBD2 matching over 9 bases. This CDR3 comprises 13 residues. CDR1 and CDR2 (germline): MDHEN, SYDVKM. The junction had 1 base not matched to a gene; V was cut back by 2 bases and J by 5 bases. The CDR3 DNA is TGTGCCAGCAGTTTAGCGGGAGGGGACGAGCAGTACTTC. It is translated as CASSLAGGDEQYF. The full variable domain, completed using reference TRBV28 and TRBJ2-7, is DVKVTQSSRYLVKRTGEKVFLECVQDMDHENMFWYRQDPGLGLRLIYFSYDVKMKEKGDIPEGYSVSREKKERFSLILESASTNQTSMYLCASSLAGGDEQYFGPGTRLTVT.

The CDR3 bases are TGTGCCAGCAGCCGGGACAGGGATAGGGTGAATGAGCAGTTCTTC. It yields the protein CASSRDRDRVNEQFF. The chain has TRBV5-4 and TRBJ2-1; 9 bases match TRBD1. V was clipped by 4 bases and J by 7 bases; unmatched bases: 9. The germline V gene encodes CDR1 SGHNT and CDR2 YYREEE (reference sequence). The CDR3 totals 15 residues.

The CDR3 here is CASSYWSGATRNEQFF. The CDR3 DNA sequence: TGTGCCAGCAGTTACTGGAGCGGGGCCACACGGAATGAGCAGTTCTTC. The genes are TRBV6-2 or TRBV6-3 and TRBJ2-1, with 7 positions matching TRBD2. CDR1 MNHEY and CDR2 SVGEGT come from the germline V gene. The CDR3 consists of 16 residues. Trimming cost V 1 base and J 7 bases; bases outside gene matches: 10.